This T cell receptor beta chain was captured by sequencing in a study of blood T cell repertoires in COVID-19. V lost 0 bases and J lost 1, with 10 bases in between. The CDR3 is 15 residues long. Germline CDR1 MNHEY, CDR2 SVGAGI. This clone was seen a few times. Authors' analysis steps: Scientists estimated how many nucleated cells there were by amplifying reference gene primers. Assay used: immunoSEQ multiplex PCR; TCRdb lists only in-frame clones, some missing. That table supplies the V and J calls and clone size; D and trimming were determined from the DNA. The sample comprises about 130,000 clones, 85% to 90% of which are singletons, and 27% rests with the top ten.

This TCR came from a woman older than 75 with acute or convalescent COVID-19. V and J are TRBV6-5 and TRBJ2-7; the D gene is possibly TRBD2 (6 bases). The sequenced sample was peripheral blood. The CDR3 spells CASSYSYGGSYEQYF. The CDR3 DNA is TGTGCCAGCAGTTACTCGTATGGGGGGTCCTACGAGCAGTACTTC.